This T cell receptor beta chain was documented in a study of cytomegalovirus exposure and HLA in healthy donors. This PCR relied on a set of 60 Vbeta primers and 13 Jbeta primers. TCRdb keeps only in-frame clones here, not all; method: immunoSEQ multiplex PCR. The sample holds about 130,000 clones; about 71% are singletons and the top ten take 3.3%. Per germline, CDR1 MDHEN and CDR2 SYDVKM. V lost 6 bases to trimming and J lost 8 bases, with 17 bases between them. The CDR3 is 14 amino acids. Every donor was a healthy person donating bone marrow. The sequenced material came from PBMCs. V usage is TRBV28 and J usage is TRBJ2-1; TRBD2 might be the D (6 bases). The receptor comes from a woman aged 50 to 60 in good health and CMV-seronegative. The CDR3 region is CASRGGIGTHEQFF. The CDR3, as DNA: TGTGCCAGCAGGGGGGGAATAGGAACCCATGAGCAGTTCTTC.